This T cell receptor beta chain stems from a study of pediatric ulcerative colitis. During colonoscopy, one to two rectal pinch biopsies were collected. The survey-level immunoSEQ assay was used. Profiled with immunoSEQ multiplex PCR; TCRdb holds only in-frame clones, not every one. The sample lists 40,000 to 55,000 clones, 60% to 85% seen once, with over 3% in the top ten. Germline V gene sequence: CDR1 KGHSH, CDR2 LQKENI. Trimming took 3 bases from V and 6 from J, leaving 8 bases between them. The CDR3 totals 13 residues. The chain uses TRBV18 and TRBJ2-2; TRBD2 might be the D (6 bases). The receptor comes from a girl under 18 with moderate ulcerative colitis. The sequenced material came from gut tissue. The CDR3 DNA follows: TGTGCCAGCTCACCGGGAGGCGCCGGGGAGCTGTTTTTT. It translates to CASSPGGAGELFF.